This T cell receptor beta chain originates from a study of blood T cell repertoires in COVID-19. The overall study: Nucleic acid was either cDNA or gDNA, and it came from T cells, B-cell-depleted T cells, or PBMCs.

Cohort assignment relied on participant-reported clinical history. Original processing methods: Reference gene primer amplification gave estimated nucleated cell counts. The protocol was immunoSEQ multiplex PCR, while the TCRdb copy is restricted to in-frame clones and leaves out a portion. V, J and clone size reflect that table, while D and trimming were determined from the DNA. The sample includes 150,000 to 200,000 clones, 82% of them seen just once. Germline V CDR1 and CDR2: SGHAT, FQNNGV. CDR3 size: 18 residues. After removal of 5 bases from V and 9 bases from J, the junction contained 21 bases not matched to a gene.

The receptor's source is a woman aged 55-70 years with acute COVID-19. This chain connects TRBV11-2 to TRBJ2-7, with 11 positions matching TRBD2. The material sequenced was PBMCs or T cells enriched from blood (not recorded which). CDR3 DNA sequence: TGTGCCAGCAGCGATTTGCGTTCCGGGACTAGCGGAGGCCGTGGGCAGTACTTC. Its protein is CASSDLRSGTSGGRGQYF.